What follows is one T cell receptor beta chain and its context. These data are taken from a study of radiotherapy plus CTLA-4 blockade in lung cancer. Measured with immunoSEQ multiplex PCR; TCRdb has only the in-frame clones, and not every one. The sample has around 56,000 clones; under 80% are singletons. Germline CDR1 reads LNHDA; CDR2 reads SQIVND (reference sequence). This CDR3 has 16 amino acids. V dropped 6 bases and J dropped 4; count of bases not matched to a gene: 14. The sample in question was peripheral blood, obtained from a patient treated with radiotherapy plus ipilimumab. The chain links TRBV19 to TRBJ1-2, with 7 bases lining up with TRBD1. This sequence originates from a human donor with non-small cell lung cancer who had a complete response to radiotherapy plus ipilimumab. In nucleotides, the CDR3 is TGTGCCAGTAGGCCCGGACAGGATGGGGATAGCTATGGCTACACCTTC. Translated, it gives CASRPGQDGDSYGYTF.